This T cell receptor (beta chain) was obtained from a study of T cell responses to AZD1222 COVID-19 vaccine. To note about this clone: Its antigen is currently unknown.

Trimming stripped 0 bases from V and 2 bases from J, with 21 bases between. The germline CDR1 and CDR2 sequences are SGHTS and YDEGEE. The CDR3 extends over 19 amino acids. Generated by immunoSEQ multiplex PCR, the TCRdb table keeps only in-frame clones and is missing some. The data show 120,000 to 150,000 clones, with approximately 90% seen just once and about 3% held by the top ten. Study-level points and caveats: Recipients of AZD1222 seropositive at baseline numbered only 5 to 7.

The chain has TRBV5-8 and TRBJ1-3, with D maybe TRBD1 (5 bases). The TCR originated in an adult in good health. This specimen consisted of peripheral blood, obtained on day 0 of MenACWY control vaccination. CDR3 sequence (DNA): TGTGCCAGCAGCTTGGCCCTCGGCAGGGCCCGAGTGGCTGGAAACACCATATATTTT. Translated: CASSLALGRARVAGNTIYF.